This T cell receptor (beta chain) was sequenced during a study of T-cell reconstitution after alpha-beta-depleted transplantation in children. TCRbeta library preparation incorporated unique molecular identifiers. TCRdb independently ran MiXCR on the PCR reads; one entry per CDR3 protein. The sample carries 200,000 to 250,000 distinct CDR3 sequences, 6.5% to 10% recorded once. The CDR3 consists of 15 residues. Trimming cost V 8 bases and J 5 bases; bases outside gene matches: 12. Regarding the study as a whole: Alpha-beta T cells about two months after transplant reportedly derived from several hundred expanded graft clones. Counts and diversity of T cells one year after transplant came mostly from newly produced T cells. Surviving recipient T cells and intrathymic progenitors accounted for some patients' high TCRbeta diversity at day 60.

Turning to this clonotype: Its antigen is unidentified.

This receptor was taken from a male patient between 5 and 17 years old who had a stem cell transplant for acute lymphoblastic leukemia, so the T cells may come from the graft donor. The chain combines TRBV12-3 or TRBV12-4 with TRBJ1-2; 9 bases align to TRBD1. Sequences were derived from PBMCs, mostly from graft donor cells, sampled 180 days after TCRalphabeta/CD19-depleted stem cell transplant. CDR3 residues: CASSEQGAKIYGYTF. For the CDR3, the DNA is TGTGCCAGCTCGGAACAGGGGGCAAAGATTTATGGCTACACCTTC.